This passage covers 3 T cell receptor beta chains from one sample sequenced in a study of cytomegalovirus exposure and HLA in healthy donors. It was with 60 Vbeta and 13 Jbeta primers that the PCR ran. Profiled with immunoSEQ multiplex PCR; TCRdb holds only in-frame clones, not every one. The sample holds under 150,000 clones, about 84% seen once. The specimen was PBMCs. These receptors were obtained from a boy between 10 and 17 years old in good health and CMV-seronegative.

The rearrangement joins TRBV6-5 to TRBJ1-1; D call uncertain. The CDR3 contains 14 residues. Germline assignment: CDR1 MNHEY and CDR2 SVGAGI. Trimming cost V 6 bases and J 2 bases, with 13 bases left between them. This CDR3 is CASRYPGANTEAFF. CDR3 bases: TGTGCCAGCAGATATCCGGGAGCCAACACTGAAGCTTTCTTT.

The gene calls are TRBV7-9 and TRBJ2-7; D is possibly TRBD2 (7 bases). From germline, CDR1 is SEHNR and CDR2 FQNEAQ (reference sequence). CDR3 size: 14 residues. V gave up 5 bases and J gave up 7 bases, with 18 bases separating them. CDR3 in DNA: TGTGCCAGCAGCGTCGGGGGGCTGATGGGAGAGCAGTACTTC. Translated: CASSVGGLMGEQYF. The variable domain in full, completed from reference TRBV7-9 and TRBJ2-7, reads DTGVSQNPRHKITKRGQNVTFRCDPISEHNRLYWYRQTLGQGPEFLTYFQNEAQLEKSRLLSDRFSAERPKGSFSTLEIQRTEQGDSAMYLCASSVGGLMGEQYFGPGTRLTVT.

The chain couples TRBV13 to TRBJ2-7; no clear D. The germline V gene encodes CDR1 PRHDT and CDR2 FYEKMQ (reference sequence). Trimming stripped 4 bases from V and 0 bases from J, with 4 bases between. The CDR3 runs to 12 residues. CDR3 loop: CASSSSSYEQYF. The DNA of the CDR3 is TGTGCCAGCAGCTCGAGCTCCTACGAGCAGTACTTC. The full variable domain, completed using reference TRBV13 and TRBJ2-7, is AAGVIQSPRHLIKEKRETATLKCYPIPRHDTVYWYQQGPGQDPQFLISFYEKMQSDKGSIPDRFSAQQFSDYHSELNMSSLELGDSALYFCASSSSSYEQYFGPGTRLTVT.